This record concerns one TCR beta chain sequence. This sample stems from a study of T-cell reconstitution after alpha-beta-depleted transplantation in children. The CDR3 contains 14 residues. CDR1 is SGHRS and CDR2 is YFSETQ in the germline V gene. Deletions cut 0 bases from V and 2 bases from J, with 9 bases between. Unique molecular identifiers were incorporated during preparation of the TCRbeta library. TCRdb fed the PCR reads into MiXCR, producing one record per CDR3 protein. The sample yields about 980,000 distinct CDR3 sequences, roughly 29% seen once. This TCR was sampled from a boy under two years old who had a stem cell transplant for SCID, so the T cells may come from the graft donor. The genes are TRBV5-1 and TRBJ2-7; D remains unclear. The input for sequencing was PBMCs, mostly from graft donor cells, taken 360 days after TCRalphabeta/CD19-depleted stem cell transplant. CDR3 region: CASSLDTTPYEQYF. In DNA form, the CDR3 reads TGCGCCAGCAGCTTGGACACTACCCCCTACGAGCAGTACTTC.